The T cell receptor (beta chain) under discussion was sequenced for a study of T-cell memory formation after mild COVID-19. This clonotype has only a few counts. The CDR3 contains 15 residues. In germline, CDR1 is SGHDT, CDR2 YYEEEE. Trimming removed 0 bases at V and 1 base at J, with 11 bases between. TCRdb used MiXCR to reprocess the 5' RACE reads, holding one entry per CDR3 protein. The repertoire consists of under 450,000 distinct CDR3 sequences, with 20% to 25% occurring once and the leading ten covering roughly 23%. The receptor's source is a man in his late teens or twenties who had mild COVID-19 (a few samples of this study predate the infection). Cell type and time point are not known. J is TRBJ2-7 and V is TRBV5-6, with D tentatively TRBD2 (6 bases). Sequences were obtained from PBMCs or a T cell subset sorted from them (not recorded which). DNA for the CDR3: TGTGCCAGCAGCTTGGGGCTAGCGCCGTCCTACGAGCAGTACTTC. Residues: CASSLGLAPSYEQYF. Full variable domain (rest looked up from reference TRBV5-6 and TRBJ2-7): DAGVTQSPTHLIKTRGQQVTLRCSPKSGHDTVSWYQQALGQGPQFIFQYYEEEERQRGNFPDRFSGHQFPNYSSELNVNALLLGDSALYLCASSLGLAPSYEQYFGPGTRLTVT.